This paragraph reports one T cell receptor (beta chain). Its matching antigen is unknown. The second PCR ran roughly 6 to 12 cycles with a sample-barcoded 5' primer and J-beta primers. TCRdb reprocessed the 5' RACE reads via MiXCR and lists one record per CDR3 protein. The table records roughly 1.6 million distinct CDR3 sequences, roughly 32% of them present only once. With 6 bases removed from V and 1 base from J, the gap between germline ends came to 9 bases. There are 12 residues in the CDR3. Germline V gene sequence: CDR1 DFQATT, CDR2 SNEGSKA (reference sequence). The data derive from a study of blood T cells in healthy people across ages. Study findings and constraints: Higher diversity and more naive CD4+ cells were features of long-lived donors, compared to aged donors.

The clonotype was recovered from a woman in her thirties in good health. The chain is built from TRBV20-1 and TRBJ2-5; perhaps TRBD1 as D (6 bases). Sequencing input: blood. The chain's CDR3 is CSAQGSQETQYF. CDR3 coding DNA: TGCAGTGCCCAGGGGAGCCAAGAGACCCAGTACTTC.